This T cell receptor beta chain was sequenced for a study of cytomegalovirus exposure and HLA in healthy donors. On the study more broadly: Researchers found that roughly 80% of 350 to 500 genotyped donors fell within the Caucasian-associated ancestry cluster. Findings and limits, study-wide: A highly shared variant cluster was judged a likely technical artifact.

As to this clone: Its specificity is not known.

This CDR3 is built from 12 residues. The germline V gene has CDR1 SGHDT and CDR2 YYEEEE. Trimming took 3 bases from V and 10 from J, leaving 11 bases between them. Both 60 Vbeta primers and 13 Jbeta primers went into the PCR. Sequencing was performed with immunoSEQ multiplex PCR; in TCRdb, only in-frame clones are kept and a portion is missing. The sample has about 120,000 clones. V gene TRBV5-6 combines with J gene TRBJ2-1, with D uncertain. The material sequenced was PBMCs. This receptor was taken from a woman in her thirties or forties in good health and CMV-seropositive. The CDR3 loop is CASSSYLHEQFF. CDR3 DNA: TGTGCCAGCAGCTCCTACCTTCACGAGCAGTTCTTC.